This is a list of T cell receptor beta chains from one sample in a study of identical twins. TCRdb independently ran MiXCR on the 5' RACE reads; one entry per CDR3 protein. The profile shows roughly 690,000 distinct CDR3 sequences, 21% of them singletons. These data were also filed under a second study, of T cells expressing NK-cell markers.

The specimen was PBMCs. All receptors derive from a young woman in good health. CDR3s include the opening cysteine and the closing phenylalanine or tryptophan. The D gene is left open where the match is weak. Clone size, where shown, is once, few, many, or a class for clones that have expanded.

>NA|NA|TRBJ2-5|TRBV18
TGTGCCAGCTCACCAAATCCTCCCGGAGTAGGGACTTTTCAAGAGACCCAGTACTTC
CASSPNPPGVGTFQETQYF
>few|NA|TRBJ2-1|TRBV6-2/TRBV6-3
TGTGCCAGCAGCTTAAGGGGTGCTGAGCAGTTCTTC
CASSLRGAEQFF
>NA|NA|TRBJ2-2|TRBV18
TGTGCCAGCTCACCAAACAGGGACACCGGGGAGCTGTTTTTT
CASSPNRDTGELFF
>NA|NA|TRBJ2-1|TRBV29-1
TGCAGCGCAGGGGACCGCTACAATGAGCAGTTCTTC
CSAGDRYNEQFF
>NA|NA|TRBJ2-6|TRBV27
TGTGCCAGCAGTTCCGGTTCCTCTGGGGCCAACGTCCTGACTTTC
CASSSGSSGANVLTF
>NA|TRBD2|TRBJ2-5|TRBV10-1
TGCGCCAGCAGTGATCCGGGGGGACCCGGACAAGAGACCCAGTACTTC
CASSDPGGPGQETQYF
>many|NA|TRBJ2-1|TRBV20-1
TGCAGTCTCGAGCGGACGGGTCCCTACAATGAGCAGTTCTTC
CSLERTGPYNEQFF
>few|NA|TRBJ2-2|TRBV9
TGTGCCAGCAGCGTCAGGACAGAAAACACCGGGGAGCTGTTTTTT
CASSVRTENTGELFF
>few|NA|TRBJ2-2|TRBV7-9
TGTGCCAGCAGCTTAGGAGACTGGTCCGGGGAGCTGTTTTTT
CASSLGDWSGELFF
>many|TRBD1|TRBJ2-7|TRBV27
TGTGCCAGCACCCCCAGGGGGAGATATTACGAGCAGTACTTC
CASTPRGRYYEQYF
>many|NA|TRBJ2-5|TRBV7-8
TGTGCCAGCAGCTTAGTAACAGAGACCCAGTACTTC
CASSLVTETQYF
>NA|NA|TRBJ2-2|TRBV20-1
TGCAGTGGTTCAGGGGAGGCGGGCGGGGAGCTGTTTTTT
CSGSGEAGGELFF
>few|NA|TRBJ1-1|TRBV5-1
TGCGCCAGCAGCTCGGCCCTGGGTTATACTGAAGCTTTCTTT
CASSSALGYTEAFF
>many|NA|TRBJ2-2|TRBV7-2
TGTGCCAGGGAGGCGGGGGCAAACACCGGGGAGCTGTTTTTT
CAREAGANTGELFF
>few|NA|TRBJ2-1|TRBV20-1
TGCAGTGCTAGCGAAGTGTTAAATGAGCAGTTCTTC
CSASEVLNEQFF
>NA|NA|TRBJ2-1|TRBV11-3
TGTGCCAGCAGCTTCGGCGGCCTATACCCGGAGCAGTTCTTC
CASSFGGLYPEQFF
>NA|NA|TRBJ2-5|TRBV29-1
TGCAGCGCGGACCGAGGGGGAGGTCCAGGGACCCAGTACTTC
CSADRGGGPGTQYF
>many|NA|TRBJ2-2|TRBV12-3/TRBV12-4
TGTGCCAGCATATTTACCGGGGAGCTGTTTTTT
CASIFTGELFF
>NA|NA|TRBJ2-7|TRBV7-6
TGTGCCAGCAGCAACCGGGAGTTCCCCTACGAGCAGTACTTC
CASSNREFPYEQYF
>NA|NA|TRBJ1-2|TRBV12-3/TRBV12-4
TGTGCCAGCAGTCCTACAATGGGGCGGACGTATGGCTACACCTTC
CASSPTMGRTYGYTF
>few|NA|TRBJ2-1|TRBV5-1
TGCGCCAGCAGCTTGGTCGACACTGTCGATGAGCAGTTCTTC
CASSLVDTVDEQFF
>NA|NA|TRBJ2-7|TRBV9
TGTGCCAGCAGCGTAACAGGGTACTCCTACGAGCAGTACTTC
CASSVTGYSYEQYF
>few|TRBD2|TRBJ2-7|TRBV9
TGTGCCAGCAGCCCTGCTAGCGGGACCTACGAGCAGTACTTC
CASSPASGTYEQYF
>few|NA|TRBJ2-7|TRBV29-1
TGCAGCGTGTCCCAGGGGTCGGCTTGGGAGCAGTACTTC
CSVSQGSAWEQYF
>few|NA|TRBJ2-5|TRBV20-1
TGCAGTGCTAGAGATGGGCGGCTGGCAGAGACCCAGTACTTC
CSARDGRLAETQYF
>NA|NA|TRBJ1-2|TRBV12-3/TRBV12-4
TGTGCCAGCAGTTTTTGGAGTAACTATGGCTACACCTTC
CASSFWSNYGYTF
>NA|NA|TRBJ2-5|TRBV20-1
TGCAGTGCTAGAGAATCTGGTAGCTGGGGGACCCAGTACTTC
CSARESGSWGTQYF
>NA|TRBD2|TRBJ2-2|TRBV4-3
TGCGCCAGCAGCCAAGGGGGGGGGACTCCCAACACCGGGGAGCTGTTTTTT
CASSQGGGTPNTGELFF
>few|NA|TRBJ1-5|TRBV9
TGTGCCAGCAGCGTAGGGGATCAGCCCCAGCATTTT
CASSVGDQPQHF
>NA|NA|TRBJ2-5|TRBV15
TGTGCCACCAGCAGAGGGGGGGGCGGTGGCCAAGAGACCCAGTACTTC
CATSRGGGGGQETQYF
>NA|NA|TRBJ2-1|TRBV12-3/TRBV12-4
TGTGCCAGCAGTTTAAATCCTCCCCGCGAGCAGTTCTTC
CASSLNPPREQFF
>few|TRBD1|TRBJ1-4|TRBV20-1
TGCAGTGCTGGGGCGGGACAGGTCGGGAAACTGTTTTTT
CSAGAGQVGKLFF
>few|NA|TRBJ2-3|TRBV5-5
TGTGCCAGCAGCTTGTTACCTATAGGGGACGACACGCAGTATTTT
CASSLLPIGDDTQYF
>few|NA|TRBJ1-6|TRBV12-3/TRBV12-4
TGTGCCAGCAGTACTCGGCAATCCTATAATTCACCCCTCCACTTT
CASSTRQSYNSPLHF
>NA|TRBD2|TRBJ2-1|TRBV19
TGTGCCAGTAGTATTGGCACTAGCGATGAGCAGTTCTTC
CASSIGTSDEQFF
>NA|NA|TRBJ2-1|TRBV5-1
TGCGCCAGCAGCTTGGAGGCGCTCAGCTCCTACAATGAGCAGTTCTTC
CASSLEALSSYNEQFF
>few|TRBD1|TRBJ1-1|TRBV6-1
TGTGCCAGCAGGGCTGGGACAGTAAACACTGAAGCTTTCTTT
CASRAGTVNTEAFF
>NA|NA|TRBJ1-2|TRBV12-3/TRBV12-4
TGTGCCAGCAGTTCTGACCCTATCGTCTATGGCTACACCTTC
CASSSDPIVYGYTF
>NA|TRBD1|TRBJ2-7|TRBV5-1
TGCGCCAGCAGCTGGGACAGGGTGAGGAGCGAGCAGTACTTC
CASSWDRVRSEQYF
>many|NA|TRBJ1-2|TRBV10-3
TGTGCCATCAGTGATGGTAACTATGGCTACACCTTC
CAISDGNYGYTF
>NA|TRBD1|TRBJ2-7|TRBV29-1
TGCAGCGTTGAAGTGGGACAGGGCTACGAGCAGTACTTC
CSVEVGQGYEQYF
>NA|NA|TRBJ2-7|TRBV7-9
TGTGCCAGCACCCTGGGGGGGCTGGGAGAGCAGTACTTC
CASTLGGLGEQYF
>NA|NA|TRBJ1-5|TRBV12-3/TRBV12-4
TGTGCCAGCAGTCCCGACATAGGTCAGCCCCAGCATTTT
CASSPDIGQPQHF
>few|TRBD2|TRBJ2-3|TRBV30
TGTGCCTGGAGCGGCGCGGGAGTCACAGATACGCAGTATTTT
CAWSGAGVTDTQYF
>few|NA|TRBJ2-7|TRBV6-5
TGTGCCAGCAGTTACTCAATCAGCGGACCCTTCTACGAGCAGTACTTC
CASSYSISGPFYEQYF
>few|NA|TRBJ2-7|TRBV20-1
TGCAGTGCTCCATCGGCGGGTTCCTACGAGCAGTACTTC
CSAPSAGSYEQYF
>NA|NA|TRBJ2-2|TRBV4-3
TGCGCCAGCAGCCTTCTCGGGGGCCCCGGGGAGCTGTTTTTT
CASSLLGGPGELFF
>NA|NA|TRBJ2-7|TRBV27
TGTGCCAGCGGTACGAGAGGGAGGTACGAGCAGTACTTC
CASGTRGRYEQYF
>few|NA|TRBJ1-1|TRBV5-1
TGCGCCAGCAGGCAGACCGGACAGCGAATTAACACTGAAGCTTTCTTT
CASRQTGQRINTEAFF
>many|NA|TRBJ1-1|TRBV5-1
TGCGCCAGCAGCTTGGCGACAGGTCCCCTAGTGCCAGCTTTCTTT
CASSLATGPLVPAFF
>NA|TRBD2|TRBJ2-5|TRBV10-1
TGCGCCAGCAGTGACAAGCGGGGGTCGGGGACCCAGTACTTC
CASSDKRGSGTQYF
>NA|TRBD1|TRBJ2-5|TRBV7-9
TGTGCCAGCAGCTCTTACCTGGGACAGGGGGGAGAGACCCAGTACTTC
CASSSYLGQGGETQYF
>NA|TRBD1|TRBJ1-1|TRBV19
TGTGCCAGTAGTCTCACGACAGGGTACACTGAAGCTTTCTTT
CASSLTTGYTEAFF
>NA|TRBD2|TRBJ2-1|TRBV10-3
TGTGCCATCAAGGGGCTAGCGGACTACAATGAGCAGTTCTTC
CAIKGLADYNEQFF
>few|TRBD2|TRBJ2-7|TRBV6-5
TGTGCCAGCAGTTACCATAGCGGGGGCTCCTACGAGCAGTACTTC
CASSYHSGGSYEQYF
>NA|NA|TRBJ1-2|TRBV20-1
TGCAGTGCTAGAGATCGGGTCGAAACTTCTAACTATGGCTACACCTTC
CSARDRVETSNYGYTF
>few|NA|TRBJ2-5|TRBV20-1
TGCAGTGCTAGAGGGGGACAGACCCAGTACTTC
CSARGGQTQYF
>few|TRBD2|TRBJ2-5|TRBV12-3/TRBV12-4
TGTGCCAGCAGACAAGTAGCGGGGGGGCGCGAGACCCAGTACTTC
CASRQVAGGRETQYF
>many|TRBD2|TRBJ2-7|TRBV5-1
TGCGCCAGCAGCGCCGGGACTAGCGGAGCGGACAGGCTCCACGAGCAGTACTTC
CASSAGTSGADRLHEQYF
>many|NA|TRBJ2-3|TRBV7-2
TGTGCCAGCAGCCCCCGTTATGAGTCAGATACGCAGTATTTT
CASSPRYESDTQYF